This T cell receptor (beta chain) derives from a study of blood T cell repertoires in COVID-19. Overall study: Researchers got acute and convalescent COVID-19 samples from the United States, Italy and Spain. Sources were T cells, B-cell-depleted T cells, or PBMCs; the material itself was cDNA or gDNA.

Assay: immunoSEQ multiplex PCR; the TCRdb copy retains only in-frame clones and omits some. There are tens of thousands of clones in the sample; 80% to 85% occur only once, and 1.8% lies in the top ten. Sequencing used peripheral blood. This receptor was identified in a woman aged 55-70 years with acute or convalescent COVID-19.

The CDR3 loop reads CASSGTGEAGDEQYF. CDR3 bases: TGTGCCAGTAGTGGGACAGGGGAGGCGGGTGACGAGCAGTACTTC. The chain uses TRBV19 and TRBJ2-7; 10 bases fit TRBD1. Germline CDR1 is LNHDA and CDR2 is SQIVND (reference sequence). The CDR3 totals 15 residues. V gave up 5 bases and J gave up 5 bases; unmatched junction bases: 9.